Below, 27 T cell receptor beta chains from the same sample are listed, as sequenced in a study of blood T cell repertoires in COVID-19. Generated by immunoSEQ multiplex PCR, the TCRdb table keeps only in-frame clones and is missing some. This table holds some 120,000 clones, over 65% found once. Sequenced input: peripheral blood. Receptor source: a man in his 60s with acute or convalescent COVID-19.

The chain carries TRBV7-2 and TRBJ2-2; unclear D gene. This CDR3 comprises 16 residues. V lost 1 base to trimming and J lost 2 bases, with 11 bases between them. Germline-derived CDR1 and CDR2 are SGHTA and FQGNSA. The CDR3 coding sequence is TGTGCCAGCAGCTTAGTAAGCTCTTTCAACACCGGGGAGCTGTTTTTT. Translated: CASSLVSSFNTGELFF.

This chain joins TRBV18 and TRBJ2-7; TRBD1 aligns across 9 bases. The CDR3 totals 13 residues. The V gene end was trimmed by 6 bases and the J gene end by 3 bases; junction bases not matched to a gene: 3. From germline, CDR1 is KGHSH and CDR2 LQKENI. CDR3 in DNA: TGTGCCAGCTCTGTGACAGGGGGCTACGAGCAGTACTTC. Translated, it gives CASSVTGGYEQYF.

This clone was seen only once. The rearrangement links TRBV6-5 to TRBJ2-2; possibly TRBD1 for D (6 bases). CDR3 length: 14 residues. Trimming shortened V by 4 bases and J by 8 bases, and 14 bases separated the two germline ends. The V gene's germline CDR1 is MNHEY and CDR2 SVGAGI. CDR3 bases: TGTGCCAGCAGTTGGAACAGGGAACCGGGGGAGCTGTTTTTT. It yields the protein CASSWNREPGELFF.

The rearrangement joins TRBV14 to TRBJ2-1, with D unclear. The length of the CDR3 is 13 residues. The germline V and J ends were trimmed by 6 bases and 6 bases, with 12 bases remaining between them. The germline V gene has CDR1 SGHDN and CDR2 FVKESK. The CDR3 sequence is CASRKPPSNEQFF. In DNA, the CDR3 is TGTGCCAGCAGAAAACCCCCCAGCAATGAGCAGTTCTTC.

The gene calls are TRBV6-5 and TRBJ2-2, with 8 bases aligning to TRBD1. The J segment lost 1 base and the V segment lost 4 bases, leaving 2 bases of the junction unmatched. The germline V gene encodes CDR1 MNHEY and CDR2 SVGAGI. This CDR3 has 15 amino acids. The CDR3 nucleotides are TGTGCCAGCAGTTCTGGACAGGGGAACACCGGGGAGCTGTTTTTT. Protein product: CASSSGQGNTGELFF.

The chain recombines TRBV5-4 with TRBJ2-7; 11 bases are shared with TRBD1. The CDR3 consists of 15 residues. The V and J ends lost 4 bases and 6 bases, in that order; junction bases with no gene match: 9. Germline CDR1 reads SGHNT; CDR2 reads YYREEE (reference sequence). CDR3 DNA: TGTGCCAGCAGCCTGGTTGGGACAGGGGGTGGCGAGCAGTACTTC. Amino acid sequence: CASSLVGTGGGEQYF.

This clone was detected only once. The chain combines TRBV7-2 with TRBJ2-2; D unresolved. The CDR3 has 13 amino acids. CDR1 and CDR2 from the germline V gene are SGHTA and FQGNSA. The V end lost 6 bases, the J end lost 6 bases, and 11 bases lay between the germline ends. In nucleotides, the CDR3 is TGTGCCAGCAGTCGCGACTCCGCCGGGGAGCTGTTTTTT. The encoded protein is CASSRDSAGELFF.

The V gene is TRBV29-1, the J gene TRBJ2-1; 7 bases are shared with TRBD1. V lost 4 bases to trimming and J lost 4 bases; unmatched junction nucleotides: 10. Germline V gives CDR1 SQVTM, CDR2 ANQGSEA. The CDR3 loop spans 15 amino acids. Here the CDR3 DNA reads TGCAGCGTTGGCCAACAGGGGCCGCCGTACAATGAGCAGTTCTTC. It encodes CSVGQQGPPYNEQFF.

The count of this clone is one. The genes are TRBV18 and TRBJ2-1; D not resolved. Germline CDR1 reads KGHSH; CDR2 reads LQKENI. The V end lost 4 bases, the J end lost 10 bases, and 14 bases lay between the germline ends. The CDR3 is 13 residues long. CDR3 in DNA: TGTGCCAGCTCACTCTATCGTTCATGGGAGCAGTTCTTC. It yields the protein CASSLYRSWEQFF.

V is TRBV4-3 and J is TRBJ2-2; 7 bases align to TRBD2. The CDR3 has 16 residues. Germline CDR1 is LGHNA and CDR2 is YSLEER. J was trimmed by 1 base and V by 1 base; bases with no gene match: 3. The CDR3 is CASSQVPSGNTGELFF. Written as DNA, the CDR3 is TGCGCCAGCAGCCAAGTCCCTAGCGGGAACACCGGGGAGCTGTTTTTT.

The rearrangement joins TRBV6-5 to TRBJ2-7; D possibly corresponds to TRBD2 (6 bases). This CDR3 is built from 14 residues. V was shortened by 6 bases and J by 2 bases, with 14 bases between the two germline ends. Germline CDR1 is MNHEY and CDR2 is SVGAGI. CDR3 sequence: CASSRTEGPYEQYF. Written as DNA, the CDR3 is TGTGCCAGCAGCCGGACGGAGGGGCCCTACGAGCAGTACTTC.

The chain uses TRBV14 and TRBJ1-2; tentative D call: TRBD1 (6 bases). The CDR3 runs 14 residues. Trimming stripped 4 bases from V and 4 bases from J, with 13 bases between. Germline CDR1 is SGHDN and CDR2 is FVKESK. The CDR3 DNA reads as TGTGCCAGCAGCCTTCAGGCGGACAGCTATGGCTACACCTTC. Its protein is CASSLQADSYGYTF.

The rearrangement joins TRBV10-3 to TRBJ1-2; D is unclear. The CDR3 runs 15 residues. The V gene lost 2 bases and the J gene lost 0 bases, with 10 bases spanning the gap. From germline, CDR1 is ENHRY and CDR2 SYGVKD. The CDR3 is CAISEEELANYGYTF. DNA for the CDR3: TGTGCCATCAGTGAGGAGGAGTTAGCTAACTATGGCTACACCTTC.

The chain links TRBV29-1 to TRBJ2-7; 7 bases agree with TRBD2. CDR1 and CDR2 (germline): SQVTM, ANQGSEA. The CDR3 length is 14 residues. Trimming took 2 bases from V and 0 from J; bases not matched to a gene: 4. CDR3 in DNA: TGCAGCGTTGAACGGCGCGGGAGCTCCTACGAGCAGTACTTC. Residues: CSVERRGSSYEQYF.

The chain links TRBV7-2 to TRBJ1-2; 10 positions match TRBD1. With V trimmed by 5 bases and J by 7 bases, 7 bases remained unmatched. The germline gives CDR1 SGHTA, CDR2 FQGNSA. The CDR3 is made up of 14 amino acids. CDR3 in amino acids: CASSPLTGGLGYTF. In DNA form, the CDR3 reads TGTGCCAGCAGCCCTTTGACAGGGGGCCTTGGCTACACCTTC.

The chain is built from TRBV11-2 and TRBJ1-1, with 8 bases fitting TRBD1. This CDR3 has 15 residues. Looked up from germline, CDR1 is SGHAT and CDR2 is FQNNGV. V trimming: 5 bases; J trimming: 3 bases; junction bases outside the gene matches: 8. CDR3 coding DNA: TGTGCCAGCAGCCCTCCGACAGGGGCGGACACTGAAGCTTTCTTT. Protein product: CASSPPTGADTEAFF.

The rearrangement links TRBV6-5 to TRBJ2-2; 7 bases match TRBD1. The V and J ends lost 11 bases and 2 bases, in that order; junction bases with no gene match: 8. CDR1 MNHEY and CDR2 SVGAGI come from the germline V gene. This CDR3 has 14 residues. CDR3 region: CASLGTVNTGELFF. DNA for the CDR3: TGTGCCTCCCTCGGGACAGTCAACACCGGGGAGCTGTTTTTT.

The chain has TRBV12-3 or TRBV12-4 and TRBJ1-1; D call uncertain. V was shortened by 6 bases and J by 0 bases, with 5 bases between the two germline ends. This CDR3 is built from 12 residues. CDR3 nucleotide sequence: TGTGCCAGCAGGCGGATGAACACTGAAGCTTTCTTT. Translation: CASRRMNTEAFF.

The V gene is TRBV27, the J gene TRBJ1-1; 8 nucleotides line up with TRBD1. The germline V gene has CDR1 MNHEY and CDR2 SMNVEV (reference sequence). The V and J ends lost 2 bases and 0 bases, in that order; junction bases with no gene match: 14. The CDR3 totals 19 residues. CDR3 sequence reads: CASSLRIIGQGLMNTEAFF. The CDR3 nucleotides read TGTGCCAGCAGTTTAAGGATAATAGGACAGGGTTTGATGAACACTGAAGCTTTCTTT.

V gene TRBV7-9 combines with J gene TRBJ2-5, with a weak D call TRBD1 (6 bases). The CDR3 has 13 residues. The germline CDR1 and CDR2 sequences are SEHNR and FQNEAQ (reference sequence). The ends were cut back, 1 base at V and 6 bases at J, with 9 bases in the middle. The CDR3 here is CASSLEGGKTQYF. The CDR3 coding sequence is TGTGCCAGCAGCTTAGAAGGGGGAAAGACCCAGTACTTC.

The chain recombines TRBV5-1 with TRBJ2-1; 7 positions agree with TRBD2. J was trimmed by 7 bases and V by 2 bases; bases with no gene match: 12. The CDR3 consists of 16 residues. CDR1 and CDR2 (germline): SGHRS, YFSETQ. The CDR3 spells CASSFVAGRTPNEQFF. CDR3 DNA sequence: TGCGCCAGCAGCTTCGTAGCCGGGAGGACACCGAATGAGCAGTTCTTC.

The chain is built from TRBV4-2 and TRBJ2-1; D may be TRBD1 (6 bases). V lost 5 bases and J 7 bases, leaving 9 bases between the germline ends. The CDR3 loop spans 12 amino acids. Germline loops: CDR1 LGHNA, CDR2 YNFKEQ. CDR3 loop: CASSSQGNEQFF. For the CDR3, the DNA is TGTGCCAGCAGCTCACAGGGAAATGAGCAGTTCTTC.

This sequence joins TRBV6-5 and TRBJ2-3, with D perhaps TRBD2 (5 bases). Trimming shortened V by 2 bases and J by 6 bases, and 15 bases separated the two germline ends. This CDR3 spans 15 amino acids. CDR1 is MNHEY and CDR2 is SVGAGI in the germline V gene. The CDR3 region is CASSYGGFSGDTQYF. The CDR3, as DNA: TGTGCCAGCAGTTACGGAGGCTTCTCTGGGGATACGCAGTATTTT.

The rearrangement uses TRBV15 and TRBJ1-1; 8 bases line up with TRBD1. The germline V gene encodes CDR1 LNHNV and CDR2 YYDKDF (reference sequence). With V trimmed by 2 bases and J by 4 bases, 6 bases remained unmatched. The CDR3 has 15 residues. The CDR3 DNA follows: TGTGCCACCAGCAGAACCAACAGGGGGGGCACTGAAGCTTTCTTT. Translating it yields CATSRTNRGGTEAFF. Together with reference TRBV15 and TRBJ1-1, the CDR3 gives the full variable domain: DAMVIQNPRYQVTQFGKPVTLSCSQTLNHNVMYWYQQKSSQAPKLLFHYYDKDFNNEADTPDNFQSRRPNTSFCFLDIRSPGLGDTAMYLCATSRTNRGGTEAFFGQGTRLTVV.

The V and J genes are TRBV7-8 and TRBJ2-7, with TRBD2 identical over 15 bases. Germline CDR1 reads SGHVS; CDR2 reads FQNEAQ. The CDR3 totals 15 residues. Trimming cost V 5 bases and J 6 bases; bases outside gene matches: 5. The CDR3 region is CASSRGTSGRSEQYF. CDR3 DNA: TGTGCCAGCAGCCGAGGGACTAGCGGGAGGAGCGAGCAGTACTTC.

This clone was counted once. One end of the junction fails to match germline, which may point to a read error. The chain joins TRBV7-8 to TRBJ2-3, with 9 nucleotides matching TRBD1. The CDR3 has 14 residues. The V gene's germline CDR1 is SGHVS and CDR2 FQNEAQ. The CDR3 nucleotides read TGTGCCAGCAGCTTAGCGGCGAGAGGACAGGGGCCAGGGTTT. The encoded protein is CASSLAARGQGPGF. The complete variable domain, with remaining parts taken from reference TRBV7-8 and TRBJ2-3, reads GAGVSQSPRYKVAKRGQDVALRCDPISGHVSLFWYQQALGQGPEFLTYFQNEAQLDKSGLPSDRFFAERPEGSVSTLKIQRTQQEDSAVYLCASSLAARGQGPGFGPGTRLTVL.

The J gene is TRBJ1-6, the V gene TRBV7-2, with D uncertain. V lost 7 bases to trimming and J lost 7 bases, with 20 bases between them. This CDR3 spans 16 amino acids. Germline CDR1 reads SGHTA; CDR2 reads FQGNSA. CDR3 sequence: CASIISSGSSNSPLHF. CDR3 nucleotides: TGTGCCAGCATCATCTCAAGCGGGTCCTCCAATTCACCCCTCCACTTT.